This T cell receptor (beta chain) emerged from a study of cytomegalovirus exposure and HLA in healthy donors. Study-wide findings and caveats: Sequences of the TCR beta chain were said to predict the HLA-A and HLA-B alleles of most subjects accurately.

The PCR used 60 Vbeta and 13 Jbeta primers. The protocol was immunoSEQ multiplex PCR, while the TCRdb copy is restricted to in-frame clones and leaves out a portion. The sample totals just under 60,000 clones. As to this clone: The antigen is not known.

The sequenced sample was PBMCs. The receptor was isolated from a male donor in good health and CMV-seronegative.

The CDR3: CASRVGFCEGVTYEQYF. CDR3 coding DNA: TGTGCAAGTCGCGTAGGCTTTTGCGAGGGGGTAACCTACGAGCAGTACTTC. The chain combines TRBV12-2 with TRBJ2-7; TRBD1 is the table's D call, not checked against the DNA. TRBV12-2 represents a pseudogene. This CDR3 has 17 amino acids.